Shown below are 17 T cell receptor beta chains from a single sample sequenced in a study of blood T cell repertoires in COVID-19. Some clones are missing from TCRdb's copy, which holds only in-frame ones; the method was immunoSEQ multiplex PCR. The data contain approximately 180,000 clones, around 80% of them singletons. Input material: PBMCs or T cells enriched from blood (not recorded which). The source of these receptors is a woman aged 45-60 years who had recovered from COVID-19.

The DNA for the CDR3 is TGCAGCGTTGACGAGGAAGGGGCGAACTATGGCTACACCTTC. Translated: CSVDEEGANYGYTF. The chain links TRBV29-1 to TRBJ1-2, with a tentative D call TRBD1 (5 bases). Deletions cut 3 bases from V and 2 bases from J, with 13 bases between. CDR3 size: 14 residues. CDR1 SQVTM and CDR2 ANQGSEA come from the germline V gene.

The chain joins TRBV6-5 to TRBJ2-3; a weak D match, TRBD1 (5 bases). Trimming pared 4 bases from V and 2 bases from J, leaving 13 bases between. CDR3 size: 15 residues. Germline CDR1 is MNHEY and CDR2 is SVGAGI. The CDR3 DNA reads as TGTGCCAGCAGTTCCCAGGGCAGGAACACAGATACGCAGTATTTT. The encoded protein is CASSSQGRNTDTQYF.

This clone was seen a handful of times. The chain uses TRBV30 and TRBJ1-2, with 8 bases fitting TRBD1. Germline V gene lookup returns CDR1 GTSNPN and CDR2 SVGIG (reference sequence). The V gene end was trimmed by 3 bases and the J gene end by 4 bases; junction bases not matched to a gene: 7. The CDR3 spans 14 residues. The CDR3 sequence is CAWRPGQALYGYTF. For the CDR3, the DNA is TGTGCCTGGAGACCGGGACAGGCCCTCTATGGCTACACCTTC.

The chain links TRBV15 to TRBJ2-1; 8 positions match TRBD1. V was clipped by 2 bases and J by 15 bases; unmatched bases: 9. CDR3 length: 13 residues. Germline V CDR1 and CDR2: LNHNV, YYDKDF (reference sequence). CDR3 protein: CATSRNGQGMMFF. The CDR3 DNA follows: TGTGCCACCAGCAGAAACGGACAGGGTATGATGTTCTTC.

The chain recombines TRBV3-1 (or the pseudogene TRBV3-2) with TRBJ1-6, with 8 nucleotides matching TRBD1. Germline V gives CDR1 LGHDT, CDR2 YNNKEL (reference sequence). Unmatched junction bases numbered 9, after V lost 1 base and J lost 4 bases. The CDR3 runs 18 residues. Written as DNA, the CDR3 is TGTGCCAGCAGCCAAGGTGAGGACAGGGTGGATTATAATTCACCCCTCCACTTT. Translating gives CASSQGEDRVDYNSPLHF.

The chain carries TRBV10-1 and TRBJ1-4, with 7 bases aligning to TRBD1. The CDR3 runs 17 residues. V dropped 6 bases and J dropped 0; count of bases not matched to a gene: 10. Germline V gives CDR1 WNHNN, CDR2 SYGVQD (reference sequence). CDR3 in amino acids: CASRMTGTEPTNEKLFF. The CDR3, as DNA: TGCGCCAGCAGAATGACGGGGACAGAGCCAACTAATGAAAAACTGTTTTTT.

A single count supports this clone. V and J are TRBV3-1 (or the pseudogene TRBV3-2) and TRBJ2-7, with D uncertain. Germline V CDR1 and CDR2: LGHDT, YNNKEL (reference sequence). CDR3 size: 12 residues. V lost 4 bases and J lost 2, with 6 bases in between. This CDR3 reads CASSRATYEQYF. The CDR3 nucleotides are TGTGCCAGCAGCCGGGCCACCTACGAGCAGTACTTC.

The chain joins TRBV4-3 to TRBJ2-7; tentatively, D is TRBD1 (6 bases). The length of the CDR3 is 14 residues. CDR1 is LGHNA, CDR2 YSLEER, per germline. The ends were cut back, 4 bases at V and 1 base at J, with 11 bases in the middle. CDR3 sequence (DNA): TGCGCCAGCAGCCCAGACGACAGGTCCTACGAGCAGTACTTC. Its protein product is CASSPDDRSYEQYF.

This clone has a handful of counts. Other DNA sequences in the same sample also yield this CDR3. The V gene is TRBV18, the J gene TRBJ1-4, with 7 nucleotides matching TRBD1. Germline V gene lookup returns CDR1 KGHSH and CDR2 LQKENI. Germline trimming cut 3 bases from V and 5 bases from J; bases unmatched to any gene: 0. The CDR3 spans 13 residues. CDR3 bases: TGTGCCAGCTCACCGGGACAGAATGAAAAACTGTTTTTT. Translation: CASSPGQNEKLFF.

The chain has TRBV4-2 and TRBJ1-5, with D unresolved. From germline, CDR1 is LGHNA and CDR2 YNFKEQ. Trimming took off 1 base at V and 0 bases at J, with 7 bases between the two ends. The CDR3 sequence is 15 residues long. The CDR3 spells CASSQGEYSNQPQHF. DNA of the CDR3: TGTGCCAGCAGCCAAGGGGAGTATAGCAATCAGCCCCAGCATTTT.

The chain links TRBV19 to TRBJ1-1, with TRBD1 matching 7 bases. Germline loops: CDR1 LNHDA, CDR2 SQIVND (reference sequence). V lost 5 bases, J lost 10 bases, and 13 bases stayed unmatched. The length of the CDR3 is 14 residues. CDR3 bases: TGTGCCAGTAGTGAACCGACCAGGGGGAATGGAGCTTTCTTT. It codes for CASSEPTRGNGAFF.

The rearrangement uses TRBV7-9 and TRBJ1-2, with D maybe TRBD1 (5 bases). CDR3 size: 14 residues. Germline V gene data show CDR1 as SEHNR and CDR2 as FQNEAQ (reference sequence). Trimming left V 8 bases short and J 0 bases short, with 13 bases between. The CDR3 reads CASGADLANYGYTF. CDR3 sequence (DNA): TGTGCCAGCGGGGCAGACCTCGCTAACTATGGCTACACCTTC.

This rearrangement joins TRBV10-3 to TRBJ1-1; 11 bases map to TRBD1. The CDR3 has 17 residues. The V gene end was trimmed by 5 bases and the J gene end by 5 bases; junction bases not matched to a gene: 13. Germline assignment: CDR1 ENHRY and CDR2 SYGVKD. The CDR3: CAISSGFGQGARTEAFF. The CDR3 nucleotides are TGTGCCATCAGTTCCGGCTTCGGACAGGGGGCGAGGACTGAAGCTTTCTTT.

The chain carries TRBV6-2 or TRBV6-3 and TRBJ1-1, with 7 bases fitting TRBD1. V shed 4 bases, J shed 4 bases, and the junction held 9 bases outside the gene matches. Germline CDR1 is MNHEY and CDR2 is SVGEGT. The CDR3 covers 15 residues. The CDR3: CASSSRTGGSTEAFF. The CDR3 bases are TGTGCCAGCAGTTCCCGGACAGGAGGGAGCACTGAAGCTTTCTTT.

The V call is TRBV5-1, the J call TRBJ1-2, with 10 nucleotides matching TRBD1. This CDR3 region has 14 residues. Trimming cost V 3 bases and J 8 bases; bases outside gene matches: 7. Germline lookup yields CDR1 SGHRS and CDR2 YFSETQ. In DNA, the CDR3 is TGCGCCAGCAGCTCCGGGACAGGGGAGGGCGGCTACACCTTC. Amino acid sequence: CASSSGTGEGGYTF.

The chain links TRBV28 to TRBJ1-5; perhaps TRBD1 as D (5 bases). This CDR3 has 15 residues. CDR1 MDHEN and CDR2 SYDVKM come from the germline V gene. The germline V and J ends were trimmed by 5 bases and 0 bases, with 11 bases remaining between them. CDR3 DNA: TGTGCCAGCAGTGGAGCACAGGCTAGCAATCAGCCCCAGCATTTT. It is translated as CASSGAQASNQPQHF.

The chain links TRBV19 to TRBJ2-2, with a possible D match to TRBD2 (6 bases). The CDR3 is made up of 14 amino acids. From germline, CDR1 is LNHDA and CDR2 SQIVND (reference sequence). V was pared by 1 base and J by 6 bases, with 9 bases between. The CDR3 sequence is CASSIAGAAGELFF. The CDR3, as DNA: TGTGCCAGTAGTATAGCGGGAGCCGCCGGGGAGCTGTTTTTT.